The rows below give T cell receptor beta chains drawn from one sample of a study of blood T cell repertoires in COVID-19. The repertoire was sequenced with immunoSEQ multiplex PCR; TCRdb's copy has only in-frame clones and lacks some. The data hold approximately 58,000 clones, with approximately 82% observed a single time. Sequencing used peripheral blood. These receptor sequences come from a woman aged 55-69 years with acute or convalescent COVID-19. The CDR3 runs from the conserved cysteine through the conserved F or W. The order of the fields is D gene, J gene, V gene, clone size, CDR3 DNA, CDR3 protein. The D gene is left open where the match is weak. Some rows mark clone size as missing; the rest say once, few, many or name a class of expanded clone.

TRBD2 TRBJ2-7 TRBV6-2/TRBV6-3 NA TGTGCCAGCAGTTACTATTTCGTGACTAGCGGCCTTAAGAAGCAGTACTTC CASSYYFVTSGLKKQYF
TRBD1 TRBJ1-2 TRBV19 NA TGTGCCAGTAGCCCCACAGGGGGCATGAACTATGGCTACACCTTC CASSPTGGMNYGYTF
TRBD2 TRBJ2-3 TRBV18 NA TGTGCCAGCTCACCGGGAGGGACTAGCACAGATACGCAGTATTTT CASSPGGTSTDTQYF
TRBD1 TRBJ1-1 TRBV6-5 NA TGTGCCAGCAGTATCAGACAGGGAGGAACTGAAGCTTTCTTT CASSIRQGGTEAFF
NA TRBJ1-4 TRBV10-3 NA TGTGCCATCAGTGACCTAGGGGGGGAGGATGAAAAACTGTTTTTT CAISDLGGEDEKLFF
NA TRBJ1-1 TRBV2 few TGTGCCAGCAGCGCGATAGGGGGAAAAGGCACTGAAGCTTTCTTT CASSAIGGKGTEAFF
NA TRBJ2-7 TRBV10-3 NA TGTGCCATCCGCGACTACCCGGACCGGGGTGAGCAGTACTTC CAIRDYPDRGEQYF
TRBD2 TRBJ2-2 TRBV9 NA TGTGCCAGCAGCCCAAGAGGTCTAGCGGGGGCCGGGGAGCTGTTTTTT CASSPRGLAGAGELFF
NA TRBJ1-2 TRBV5-1 NA TGCGCCAGCAGCCTGGACAGATTCGGTGGTGGCTACACCTTC CASSLDRFGGGYTF
NA TRBJ2-1 TRBV6-5 NA TGTGCCAGCAGTTCCAGGGGGGCCCTTTCCTACAATGAGCAGTTCTTC CASSSRGALSYNEQFF
TRBD1 TRBJ2-7 TRBV5-1 NA TGCGCCAGCAGCCGGACAGGGGAACTCTACGAGCAGTACTTC CASSRTGELYEQYF
NA TRBJ1-6 TRBV11-2 NA TGTGCCAGCAGTCCTTTCTATAATTCACCCCTCCACTTT CASSPFYNSPLHF
NA TRBJ1-1 TRBV29-1 NA TGCAGCGTTGAAGAGGGGGCAGGGACTGAAGCTTTCTTT CSVEEGAGTEAFF
NA TRBJ1-2 TRBV5-6 NA TGTGCCAGCAGCCGGGGGGACACAGCTAACTATGGCTACACCTTC CASSRGDTANYGYTF
TRBD1 TRBJ1-1 TRBV5-1 NA TGCGCCAGCAGCCCAGCCGGACAGGGTGGGTGGAACACTGAAGCTTTCTTT CASSPAGQGGWNTEAFF
TRBD1 TRBJ1-1 TRBV6-1 NA TGTGCCAGCAGTGAGACAGGGTTCAGGACTGAAGCTTTCTTT CASSETGFRTEAFF
TRBD1 TRBJ2-7 TRBV18 NA TGTGCCAGCGGGACAGGTCCCTACGAGCAGTACTTC CASGTGPYEQYF
TRBD1 TRBJ1-6 TRBV7-9 few TGTGCCAGCAGCCCACCCGACAGGGGAAGCTCACCCCTCCACTTT CASSPPDRGSSPLHF
TRBD1 TRBJ1-4 TRBV6-4 once TGTGCCAGCAGTGACCAGGGGGACTCTAATGAAAAACTGTTTTTT CASSDQGDSNEKLFF
NA TRBJ1-6 TRBV5-1 NA TGCGCCAGCAGCTTGGGGCAGGGAGGTTCACCCCTCCACTTT CASSLGQGGSPLHF
NA TRBJ1-1 TRBV29-1 NA TGCAGCGTGACCGAGGGCCGGACTGAAGCTTTCTTT CSVTEGRTEAFF
NA TRBJ1-1 TRBV19 NA TGTGCCAGTAGTAGCGGGGTTTTATACACTGAAGCTTTCTTT CASSSGVLYTEAFF
TRBD1 TRBJ1-5 TRBV7-2 NA TGTGCCAGCAGCCAGGGACAGGCCATAAATCAGCCCCAGCATTTT CASSQGQAINQPQHF
NA TRBJ1-2 TRBV6-1 NA TGTGCCAGCAGTGAAGCCTACAGGGAAGCCACCTTC CASSEAYREATF
NA TRBJ1-2 TRBV2 NA TGTGCCAGCAGTACCGGACAGCTCTATGGCTACACCTTC CASSTGQLYGYTF
NA TRBJ1-2 TRBV24-1 few TGTGCCACCAGTGATATTACTATCGGGGGCTACACCTTC CATSDITIGGYTF
TRBD1 TRBJ2-3 TRBV18 few TGTGCCAGCTCATCCATGGACAGGGGAGCCACAGATACGCAGTATTTT CASSSMDRGATDTQYF
TRBD1 TRBJ2-7 TRBV3-1/TRBV3-2 NA TGTGCCAGCAGCCCCCGTCCGGGACAGGGGACCTACGAGCAGTACTTC CASSPRPGQGTYEQYF
TRBD2 TRBJ2-3 TRBV10-3 NA TGTGCCATCAGTGGGGGTGACCGGGAGGGGGGAGATACGCAGTATTTT CAISGGDREGGDTQYF
NA TRBJ1-1 TRBV6-1 NA TGTGCCAGCGGTGAGAGGGGGGCTTTCTTT CASGERGAFF
NA TRBJ1-5 TRBV19 NA TGTGCCAGTAGTATAACATCAGATTACAATCAGCCCCAGCATTTT CASSITSDYNQPQHF
NA TRBJ2-7 TRBV14 NA TGTGCCAGCAGCCAAGTACAGGGTTACGAGCAGTACTTC CASSQVQGYEQYF
NA TRBJ1-4 TRBV3-1/TRBV3-2 NA TGTGCCAGCAGCCAACCCAGATCAACTAATGAAAAACTGTTTTTT CASSQPRSTNEKLFF
NA TRBJ2-7 TRBV30 NA TGTGCCTGGAGTACGCAGGGGACCGAGCAGTACTTC CAWSTQGTEQYF
NA TRBJ1-2 TRBV25-1 NA TGTGCCAGCAGTGAATTCGGGAAGGGCCACACTCTCTATGGCTACACCTTC CASSEFGKGHTLYGYTF
TRBD2 TRBJ2-1 TRBV18 NA TGTGCCAGCTCACCACGTAGCGGGGGTATTTACAATGAGCAGTTCTTC CASSPRSGGIYNEQFF